The clone carrying this TCR beta chain was detected only a few times. These data belong to a study of T-cell reconstitution after alpha-beta-depleted transplantation in children. Molecular barcoding with unique molecular identifiers was used for the TCRbeta library. TCRdb called the PCR reads again in MiXCR, with one record for every CDR3 protein. Of fewer than 200,000 distinct CDR3 sequences in the sample, roughly 6.8% were seen once. CDR3 length: 18 residues. The trim removed 3 bases at V and 0 bases at J, leaving 8 bases unmatched. Germline CDR1 reads SGHAT; CDR2 reads FQNNGV. The TCR originated in a human donor who donated a stem cell graft to a child with Wiskott-Aldrich syndrome. The V call is TRBV11-2, the J call TRBJ1-5; 10 nucleotides agree with TRBD1. Specimen: PBMCs from the stem cell graft donor, collected from the stem cell graft. In DNA, the CDR3 is TGTGCCAGCAGCTTTTCTGTGGGGACAGGGGCTAGCAATCAGCCCCAGCATTTT. This sequence encodes CASSFSVGTGASNQPQHF.